The clone carrying this TCR beta chain was seen only once. Generated by immunoSEQ multiplex PCR, the TCRdb table keeps only in-frame clones and is missing some. The table shows roughly 150,000 clones, with approximately 82% occurring only once. This sample stems from a study of blood T cell repertoires in COVID-19. Overall study: The United States, Italy and Spain were the sources of the acute and convalescent COVID-19 samples.

From germline, CDR1 is SGHNT and CDR2 YYREEE (reference sequence). This CDR3 is built from 18 residues. V gave up 5 bases and J gave up 4 bases; unmatched junction bases: 20. The origin of this receptor is a woman aged 50 to 65 in a cohort sampled during active or convalescent COVID-19. The sequenced material came from peripheral blood. The chain recombines TRBV5-4 with TRBJ1-2; TRBD1 agrees at 7 bases. The chain's CDR3 is CASRSYRDSRWGSYGYTF. For the CDR3, the DNA is TGTGCCAGCAGATCCTACCGGGACAGTCGTTGGGGGTCCTATGGCTACACCTTC.